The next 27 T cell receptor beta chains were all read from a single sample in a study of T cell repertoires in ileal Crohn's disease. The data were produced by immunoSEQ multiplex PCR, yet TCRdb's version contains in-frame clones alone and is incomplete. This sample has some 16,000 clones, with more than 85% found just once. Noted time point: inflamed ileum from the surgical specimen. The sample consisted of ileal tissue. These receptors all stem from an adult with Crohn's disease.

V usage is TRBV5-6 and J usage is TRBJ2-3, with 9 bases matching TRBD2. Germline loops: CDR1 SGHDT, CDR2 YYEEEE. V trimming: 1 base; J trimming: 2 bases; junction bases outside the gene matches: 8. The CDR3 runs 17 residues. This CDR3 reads CASSLRWASGDTDTQYF. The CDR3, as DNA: TGTGCCAGCAGCTTGCGGTGGGCTAGCGGGGACACAGATACGCAGTATTTT.

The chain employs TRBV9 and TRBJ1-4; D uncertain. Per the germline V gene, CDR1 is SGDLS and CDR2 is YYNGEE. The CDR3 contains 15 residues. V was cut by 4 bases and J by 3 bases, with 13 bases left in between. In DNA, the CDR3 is TGTGCCAGCAGCCGAGCCGGAGGCCCTAATGAAAAACTGTTTTTT. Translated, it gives CASSRAGGPNEKLFF.

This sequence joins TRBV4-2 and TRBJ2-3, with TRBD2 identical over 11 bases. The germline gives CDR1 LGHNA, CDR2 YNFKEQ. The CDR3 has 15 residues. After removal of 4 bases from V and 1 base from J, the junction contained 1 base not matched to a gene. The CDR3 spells CASSRGLAGTDTQYF. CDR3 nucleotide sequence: TGTGCCAGCAGCCGGGGACTAGCGGGCACAGATACGCAGTATTTT.

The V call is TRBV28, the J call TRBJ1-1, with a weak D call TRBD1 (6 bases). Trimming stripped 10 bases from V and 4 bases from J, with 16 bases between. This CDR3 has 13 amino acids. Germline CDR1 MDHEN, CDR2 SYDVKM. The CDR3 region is CAILRGFGTEAFF. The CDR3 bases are TGTGCCATCTTAAGGGGGTTCGGCACTGAAGCTTTCTTT.

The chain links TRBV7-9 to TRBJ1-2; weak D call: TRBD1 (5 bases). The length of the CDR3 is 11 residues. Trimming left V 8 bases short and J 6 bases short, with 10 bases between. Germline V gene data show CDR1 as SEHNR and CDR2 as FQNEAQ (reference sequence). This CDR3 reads CASGGADGYTF. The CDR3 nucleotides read TGTGCCAGCGGTGGGGCAGATGGCTACACCTTC.

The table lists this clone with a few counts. The CDR3 nucleotides read TGTGCCAGCAGTGAATACGGGGACGGGGAGCTGTTTTTT. Its translation is CASSEYGDGELFF. The chain combines TRBV25-1 with TRBJ2-2; possible D gene TRBD2, 5 bases. With 0 bases removed from V and 7 bases from J, the gap between germline ends came to 6 bases. The CDR3 runs 13 residues. The germline V gene encodes CDR1 MGHDK and CDR2 SYGVNS. Together with reference TRBV25-1 and TRBJ2-2, the CDR3 gives the full variable domain: EADIYQTPRYLVIGTGKKITLECSQTMGHDKMYWYQQDPGMELHLIHYSYGVNSTEKGDLSSESTVSRIRTEHFPLTLESARPSHTSQYLCASSEYGDGELFFGEGSRLTVL.

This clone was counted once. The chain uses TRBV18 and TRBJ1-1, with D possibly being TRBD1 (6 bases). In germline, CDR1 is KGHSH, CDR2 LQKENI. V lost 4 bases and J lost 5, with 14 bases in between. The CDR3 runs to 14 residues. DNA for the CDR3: TGTGCCAGCTCACGGGCCAGGGGAGAAACTGAAGCTTTCTTT. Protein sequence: CASSRARGETEAFF.

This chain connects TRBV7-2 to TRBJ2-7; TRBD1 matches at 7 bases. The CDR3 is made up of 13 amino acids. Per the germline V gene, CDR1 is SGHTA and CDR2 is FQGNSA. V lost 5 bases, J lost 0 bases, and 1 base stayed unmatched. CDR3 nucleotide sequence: TGTGCCAGCAGCCGGGACAGCTCCTACGAGCAGTACTTC. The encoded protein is CASSRDSSYEQYF.

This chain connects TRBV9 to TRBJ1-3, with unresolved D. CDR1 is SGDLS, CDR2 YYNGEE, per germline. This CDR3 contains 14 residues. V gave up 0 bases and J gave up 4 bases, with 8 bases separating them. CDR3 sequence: CASSVESPGNTIYF. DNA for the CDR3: TGTGCCAGCAGCGTAGAGAGCCCGGGAAACACCATATATTTT.

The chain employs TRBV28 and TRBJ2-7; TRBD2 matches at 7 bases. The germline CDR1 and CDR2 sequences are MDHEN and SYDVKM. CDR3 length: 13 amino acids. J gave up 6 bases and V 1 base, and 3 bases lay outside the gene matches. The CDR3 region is CASSLLRGGEQYF. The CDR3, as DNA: TGTGCCAGCAGTTTATTACGCGGGGGCGAGCAGTACTTC.

This CDR3 is CASSPPQGRVGYTF. CDR3 DNA: TGTGCCAGCAGCCCCCCCCAGGGGAGGGTTGGCTACACCTTC. This chain connects TRBV9 to TRBJ1-2; D perhaps matches TRBD1 (6 bases). Germline V lookup: CDR1 SGDLS, CDR2 YYNGEE. CDR3 length: 14 residues. V was clipped by 4 bases and J by 7 bases, with 17 bases between them.

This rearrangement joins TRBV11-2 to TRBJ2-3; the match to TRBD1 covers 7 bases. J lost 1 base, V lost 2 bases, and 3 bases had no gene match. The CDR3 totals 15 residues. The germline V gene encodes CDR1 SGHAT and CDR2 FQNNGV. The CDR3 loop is CASSLRGGGTDTQYF. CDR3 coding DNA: TGTGCCAGCAGCTTACGAGGGGGCGGCACAGATACGCAGTATTTT. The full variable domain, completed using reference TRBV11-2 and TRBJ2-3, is EAGVAQSPRYKIIEKRQSVAFWCNPISGHATLYWYQQILGQGPKLLIQFQNNGVVDDSQLPKDRFSAERLKGVDSTLKIQPAKLEDSAVYLCASSLRGGGTDTQYFGPGTRLTVL.

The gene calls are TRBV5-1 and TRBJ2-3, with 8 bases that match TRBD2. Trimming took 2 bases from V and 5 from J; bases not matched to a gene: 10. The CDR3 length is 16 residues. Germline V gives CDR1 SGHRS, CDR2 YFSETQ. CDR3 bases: TGCGCCAGCAGCTTCCAGACTGGCGGGGGGAGAGATACGCAGTATTTT. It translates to CASSFQTGGGRDTQYF. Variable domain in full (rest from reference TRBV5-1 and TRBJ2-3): KAGVTQTPRYLIKTRGQQVTLSCSPISGHRSVSWYQQTPGQGLQFLFEYFSETQRNKGNFPGRFSGRQFSNSRSEMNVSTLELGDSALYLCASSFQTGGGRDTQYFGPGTRLTVL.

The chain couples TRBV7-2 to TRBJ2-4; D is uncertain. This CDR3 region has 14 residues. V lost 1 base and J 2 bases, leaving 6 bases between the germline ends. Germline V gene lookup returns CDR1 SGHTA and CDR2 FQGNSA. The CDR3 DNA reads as TGTGCCAGCAGCTTAGAAGGGACCAAAAACATTCAGTACTTC. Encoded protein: CASSLEGTKNIQYF.

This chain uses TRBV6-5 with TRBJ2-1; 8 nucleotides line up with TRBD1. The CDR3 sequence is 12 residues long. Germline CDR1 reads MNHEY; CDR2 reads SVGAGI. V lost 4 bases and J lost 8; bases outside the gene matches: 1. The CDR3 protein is CASSSRGHEQFF. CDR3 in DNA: TGTGCCAGCAGTTCCAGGGGGCATGAGCAGTTCTTC.

The CDR3 region is CASSSGPDNEQFF. CDR3 sequence (DNA): TGTGCCAGCAGCTCGGGACCCGACAATGAGCAGTTCTTC. This chain joins TRBV9 and TRBJ2-1, with D tentatively TRBD1 or TRBD2 (5 bases each). The germline V gene has CDR1 SGDLS and CDR2 YYNGEE. CDR3 length: 13 amino acids. V was trimmed by 4 bases and J by 5 bases, leaving 10 bases between them.

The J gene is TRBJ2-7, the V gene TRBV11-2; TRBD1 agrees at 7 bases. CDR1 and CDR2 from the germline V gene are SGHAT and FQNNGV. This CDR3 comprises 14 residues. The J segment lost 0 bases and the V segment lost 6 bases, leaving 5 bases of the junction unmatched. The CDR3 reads CASRATGSSYEQYF. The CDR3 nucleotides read TGTGCCAGCAGGGCGACAGGGAGCTCCTACGAGCAGTACTTC.

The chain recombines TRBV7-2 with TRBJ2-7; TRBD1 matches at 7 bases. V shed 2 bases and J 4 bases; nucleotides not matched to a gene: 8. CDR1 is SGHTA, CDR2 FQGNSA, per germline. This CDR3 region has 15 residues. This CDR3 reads CASSLWDSTGYEQYF. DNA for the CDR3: TGTGCCAGCAGCTTATGGGACAGTACGGGTTACGAGCAGTACTTC. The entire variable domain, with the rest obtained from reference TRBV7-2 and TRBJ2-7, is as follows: GAGVSQSPSNKVTEKGKDVELRCDPISGHTALYWYRQSLGQGLEFLIYFQGNSAPDKSGLPSDRFSAERTGGSVSTLTIQRTQQEDSAVYLCASSLWDSTGYEQYFGPGTRLTVT.

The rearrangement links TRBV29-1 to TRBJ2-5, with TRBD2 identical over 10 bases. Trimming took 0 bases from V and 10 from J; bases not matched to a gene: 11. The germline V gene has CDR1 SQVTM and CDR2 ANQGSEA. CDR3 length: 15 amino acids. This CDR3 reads CSVEEGLALRGGQYF. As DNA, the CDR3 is TGCAGCGTTGAAGAGGGACTAGCGCTCCGTGGGGGCCAGTACTTC.

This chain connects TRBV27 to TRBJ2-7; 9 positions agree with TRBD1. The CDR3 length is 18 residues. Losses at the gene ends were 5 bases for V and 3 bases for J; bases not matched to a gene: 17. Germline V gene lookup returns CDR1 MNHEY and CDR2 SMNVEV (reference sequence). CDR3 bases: TGTGCCAGCAGTAGTAGTTCCCGGGCCGGGACAGGGTTCTACGAGCAGTACTTC. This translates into CASSSSSRAGTGFYEQYF.

CDR3: CASRWVEAGGSDTQYF. CDR3 in DNA: TGTGCCAGCAGATGGGTTGAGGCAGGGGGGTCAGATACGCAGTATTTT. The V gene is TRBV2, the J gene TRBJ2-3; maybe TRBD1 (7 bases). The CDR3 loop spans 16 amino acids. Germline values: CDR1 SNHLY, CDR2 FYNNEI. V lost 6 bases and J lost 4, with 20 bases in between.

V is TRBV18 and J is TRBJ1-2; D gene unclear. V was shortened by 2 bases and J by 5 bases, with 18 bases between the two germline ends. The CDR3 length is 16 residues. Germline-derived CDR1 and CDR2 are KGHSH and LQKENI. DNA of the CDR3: TGTGCCAGCTCACCAAACCGGACTTTAGGGAATTATGGCTACACCTTC. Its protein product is CASSPNRTLGNYGYTF.

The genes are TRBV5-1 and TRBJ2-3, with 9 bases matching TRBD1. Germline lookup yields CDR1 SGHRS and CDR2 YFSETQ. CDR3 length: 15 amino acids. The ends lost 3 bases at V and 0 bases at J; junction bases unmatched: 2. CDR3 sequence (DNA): TGCGCCAGCAGCTCGGGACAGGGAAGCACAGATACGCAGTATTTT. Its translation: CASSSGQGSTDTQYF.

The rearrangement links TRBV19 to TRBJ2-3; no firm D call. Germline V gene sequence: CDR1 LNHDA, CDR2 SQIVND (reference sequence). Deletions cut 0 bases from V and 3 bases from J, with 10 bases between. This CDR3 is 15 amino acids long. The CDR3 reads CASSIDPAWTDTQYF. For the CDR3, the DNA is TGTGCCAGTAGTATAGATCCAGCGTGGACAGATACGCAGTATTTT.

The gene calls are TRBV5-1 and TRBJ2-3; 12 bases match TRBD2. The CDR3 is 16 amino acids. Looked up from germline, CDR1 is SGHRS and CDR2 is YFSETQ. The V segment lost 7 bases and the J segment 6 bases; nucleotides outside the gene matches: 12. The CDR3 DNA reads TGCGCCAGCCGCCCCGCTAGCGGGGGGGCCGGTGATACGCAGTATTTT. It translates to CASRPASGGAGDTQYF.

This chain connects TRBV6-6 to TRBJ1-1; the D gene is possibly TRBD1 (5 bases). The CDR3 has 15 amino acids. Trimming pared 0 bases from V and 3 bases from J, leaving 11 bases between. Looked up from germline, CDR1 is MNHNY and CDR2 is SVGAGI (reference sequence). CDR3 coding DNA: TGTGCCAGCAGTTACTCGGGGGAGCGGTACACTGAAGCTTTCTTT. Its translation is CASSYSGERYTEAFF.

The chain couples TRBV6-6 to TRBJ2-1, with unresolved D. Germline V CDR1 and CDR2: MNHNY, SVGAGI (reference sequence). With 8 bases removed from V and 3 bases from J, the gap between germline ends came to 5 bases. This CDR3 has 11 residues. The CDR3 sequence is CASGYYNEQFF. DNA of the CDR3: TGTGCCAGCGGATACTACAATGAGCAGTTCTTC.